These 17 T cell receptor beta chains came from one sample sequenced in a study of T cells after yellow fever vaccination. TCRdb reprocessed the 5' RACE reads via MiXCR and lists one record per CDR3 protein. The sample lists about 630,000 distinct CDR3 sequences, more than 9% occurring once. The sequencing here drew on PBMCs, taken on the day of the yellow fever booster vaccination. These receptors all stem from a man aged 25 to 40 who received the YFV17D yellow fever vaccine.

Ten or more counts support this clonotype. The rearrangement uses TRBV20-1 and TRBJ2-2, with 9 bases matching TRBD1. Trimming removed 5 bases from V and 4 bases from J; junction bases left unmatched: 2. From germline, CDR1 is DFQATT and CDR2 SNEGSKA (reference sequence). The CDR3 has 13 residues. The CDR3 nucleotides read TGCAGTGCTTACAGGGGGCTCACCGGGGAGCTGTTTTTT. It specifies CSAYRGLTGELFF.

This clonotype was seen a few times. The V gene is TRBV20-1, the J gene TRBJ2-2; TRBD2 aligns across 8 bases. With 2 bases clipped from V and 8 bases from J, the junction kept 10 bases outside the gene matches. CDR3 length equals 15 residues. Looked up from germline, CDR1 is DFQATT and CDR2 is SNEGSKA (reference sequence). The CDR3 DNA is TGCAGTGCTAGAACGGCTAGCGGGTCCGGGGGGGAGCTGTTTTTT. This encodes CSARTASGSGGELFF.

The V gene is TRBV20-1, the J gene TRBJ1-1; D is unresolved. The germline V and J ends were trimmed by 2 bases and 6 bases, with 16 bases remaining between them. Germline values: CDR1 DFQATT, CDR2 SNEGSKA (reference sequence). This CDR3 spans 14 amino acids. The CDR3 DNA is TGCAGTGCTAGATTCCCCGTCAATCGCCCTGAAGCTTTCTTT. It translates to CSARFPVNRPEAFF.

This clonotype has just a few counts. The chain recombines TRBV28 with TRBJ2-1, with a tentative D call TRBD2 (6 bases). Trimming removed 5 bases at V and 9 bases at J, with 17 bases between. CDR1 is MDHEN, CDR2 SYDVKM, per germline. This CDR3 comprises 14 residues. CDR3 in amino acids: CASSKQGRRGEQFF. The CDR3 nucleotides read TGTGCCAGCAGTAAGCAGGGAAGGAGGGGTGAGCAGTTCTTC.

J is TRBJ2-5 and V is TRBV27; D is possibly TRBD1 (5 bases). CDR1 is MNHEY, CDR2 SMNVEV, per germline (reference sequence). The CDR3 has 16 amino acids. Trimming removed 4 bases from V and 2 bases from J, with 17 bases in between. CDR3 in amino acids: CASSSNPLRQQETQYF. The CDR3 DNA is TGTGCCAGCAGTTCGAACCCCCTCCGACAGCAAGAGACCCAGTACTTC.

The chain uses TRBV20-1 and TRBJ2-3; TRBD2 matches 7 bases. The germline CDR1 and CDR2 sequences are DFQATT and SNEGSKA (reference sequence). The junction had 13 bases not matched to a gene; V was cut back by 8 bases and J by 2 bases. The CDR3 is 15 residues long. This chain's CDR3 is CSTWNQRDSTDTQYF. DNA for the CDR3: TGCAGTACTTGGAACCAGCGGGACTCCACAGATACGCAGTATTTT.

This clonotype came up a few times. CDR3 in amino acids: CASSRREFGRRSYEQYF. The CDR3 region has the DNA TGTGCCAGCAGCCGGAGGGAGTTCGGCCGAAGATCCTACGAGCAGTACTTC. The chain recombines TRBV21-1 with TRBJ2-7; the table gives TRBD2 as D, unverified against the DNA. TRBV21-1 is deemed a pseudogene. The CDR3 spans 17 residues.

This chain links TRBV4-3 with TRBJ1-1, with no clear D. CDR1 is LGHNA, CDR2 YSLEER, per germline. The CDR3 loop spans 14 amino acids. V gave up 1 base and J gave up 1 base, with 7 bases separating them. The CDR3 here is CASSQVLGNTEAFF. The CDR3 region has the DNA TGCGCCAGCAGCCAAGTTCTCGGGAACACTGAAGCTTTCTTT.

This clonotype has only a few counts. This rearrangement joins TRBV7-7 to TRBJ2-2; 11 positions agree with TRBD2. CDR1 and CDR2 from the germline V gene are SSHAT and FNYEAQ (reference sequence). Unmatched junction bases numbered 14, after V lost 4 bases and J lost 4 bases. The CDR3 is made up of 19 amino acids. The CDR3 region has the DNA TGTGCCAGCAGCTCCAGAGTACTAGCGGGAGCGACCGGCACCGGGGAGCTGTTTTTT. Residues: CASSSRVLAGATGTGELFF.

This chain uses TRBV20-1 with TRBJ2-1; TRBD1 might be the D (5 bases). Trimming removed 6 bases at V and 6 bases at J, with 18 bases between. The CDR3 covers 14 residues. Per the germline V gene, CDR1 is DFQATT and CDR2 is SNEGSKA (reference sequence). CDR3 in DNA: TGCAGTGCGAGACAGCAGATTGTCCGCAATGAGCAGTTCTTC. Its translation is CSARQQIVRNEQFF.

This clonotype was detected only a few times. The CDR3 bases are TGTGCCAGCAGCGCCGGGGGACAGGGGGGTCAGCCCCAGCATTTT. It translates to CASSAGGQGGQPQHF. This chain joins TRBV5-5 and TRBJ1-5, with TRBD1 identical over 11 bases. The J segment lost 6 bases and the V segment lost 4 bases, leaving 6 bases of the junction unmatched. Per the germline V gene, CDR1 is SGHKS and CDR2 is YYEKEE (reference sequence). The CDR3 contains 15 residues.

There are a few counts of this clonotype. This sequence joins TRBV20-1 and TRBJ2-1; the match to TRBD2 covers 14 bases. The CDR3 sequence is 14 residues long. V was pared by 5 bases and J by 7 bases, with 4 bases of the junction left unmatched. The V gene's germline CDR1 is DFQATT and CDR2 SNEGSKA (reference sequence). The CDR3 is CSAQGLAGVNEQFF. As DNA, the CDR3 is TGCAGTGCTCAGGGACTAGCGGGAGTAAATGAGCAGTTCTTC.

V and J are TRBV20-1 and TRBJ2-2, with D unclear. Trimming cost V 1 base and J 4 bases, with 10 bases left between them. The germline gives CDR1 DFQATT, CDR2 SNEGSKA (reference sequence). The length of the CDR3 is 14 residues. The CDR3 is CSARGLLVTGELFF. Here the CDR3 DNA reads TGCAGTGCTAGAGGGCTACTTGTCACCGGGGAGCTGTTTTTT.

The chain employs TRBV10-2 and TRBJ1-1; unclear D gene. Germline values: CDR1 WSHSY, CDR2 SAAADI. Deletions cut 2 bases from V and 6 bases from J, with 7 bases between. This CDR3 contains 12 residues. The CDR3 DNA is TGCGCCAGCAGTGAGGAGCGCTCTGAAGCTTTCTTT. Protein product: CASSEERSEAFF.

The rearrangement links TRBV6-2 or TRBV6-3 to TRBJ2-1; D is possibly TRBD1 or TRBD2 (5 bases each). CDR1 is MNHEY and CDR2 is SVGEGT in the germline V gene. This CDR3 has 12 residues. V dropped 5 bases and J dropped 13 bases, with 15 bases sitting between them. The CDR3 region has the DNA TGTGCCAGCAGTCCCCTGGGGGTGGATCAGTTCTTC. It translates to CASSPLGVDQFF.

This clonotype was observed many times. The rearrangement links TRBV11-2 to TRBJ1-1; D is ambiguous. Looked up from germline, CDR1 is SGHAT and CDR2 is FQNNGV. V lost 1 base and J 2 bases, leaving 8 bases between the germline ends. The CDR3 covers 14 residues. The CDR3 sequence: CASSLVPSNTEAFF. The DNA for the CDR3 is TGTGCCAGCAGCTTAGTCCCCAGTAACACTGAAGCTTTCTTT.

The rearrangement uses TRBV11-2 and TRBJ2-1; 12 bases match TRBD2. V shed 0 bases and J 3 bases; nucleotides not matched to a gene: 3. The CDR3 length is 17 residues. Germline V gene data show CDR1 as SGHAT and CDR2 as FQNNGV. CDR3 bases: TGTGCCAGCAGCTTAGATCTGGGACTAGCGGGCTACAATGAGCAGTTCTTC. Translated, it gives CASSLDLGLAGYNEQFF.